These T cell receptor beta chains were read from a single sample in a study of shared clonotypes between healthy human individuals. Method: immunoSEQ multiplex PCR; TCRdb's copy keeps in-frame clones and lacks some. This repertoire shows approximately 2,000,000 clones, around 92% found once; its top ten account for roughly 0.34%. What was sequenced was naive CD4+ T cells from PBMCs. The origin of the receptors is a man aged 18 to 35 in good health. Some clones in this sample may be carry-over from other donors' samples. Both conserved end residues are part of each CDR3. D genes are given only for firm matches. Rows may omit the clone size; those that give it use once, few, many or a size class.

size,D,J,V,DNA,CDR3
once,TRBD1,TRBJ2-2,TRBV2,TGTGCCAGCAGGACGACTGGACAGGGAACCGGGGAGCTGTTTTTT,CASRTTGQGTGELFF
-,-,TRBJ2-7,TRBV10-3,TGTGCCATCAGTGAGTCGACGACACTAAGCTCCTACGAGCAGTACTTC,CAISESTTLSSYEQYF
-,-,TRBJ2-1,TRBV7-9,TGTGCCAGCAGCTTAGAGACCACGGGGGAGCAGTTCTTC,CASSLETTGEQFF
-,-,TRBJ2-5,TRBV28,TGTGCCAGCAGTTACGGGCAGGGGTGGTCTCAGACCCAGTACTTC,CASSYGQGWSQTQYF
-,-,TRBJ1-1,TRBV6-6,TGTGCCAGCAGTCAACCCGGCGAGGGGCAAACTGAAGCTTTCTTT,CASSQPGEGQTEAFF
-,-,TRBJ2-7,TRBV2,TGTGCCAGCAGCAGACAAGGGGGGATCACCTACGAGCAGTACTTC,CASSRQGGITYEQYF
-,-,TRBJ2-7,TRBV28,TGTGCCACCATACTGCCTAGCAGCCCCCGGGACGAGCAGTACTTC,CATILPSSPRDEQYF
-,-,TRBJ1-2,TRBV5-1,TGCGCCAGCTCAGGAAGCCGGACAGTAGGCTACACCTTC,CASSGSRTVGYTF
-,-,TRBJ2-7,TRBV28,TGTGCCAGCAGCCCCCCACCGGGAGAGCAGTACTTC,CASSPPPGEQYF
-,-,TRBJ2-1,TRBV6-1,TGTGCCAGCAGCCTAGGGTACGGTCTCAACAATGAGCAGTTCTTC,CASSLGYGLNNEQFF
-,-,TRBJ1-5,TRBV10-1,TGCGCCAGCATTGCCCTTCTAATCAATCAGCCCCAGCATTTT,CASIALLINQPQHF
-,-,TRBJ1-5,TRBV5-6,TGTGCCAGCAGCTTGAGGGCCGGCCGCAATCAGCCCCAGCATTTT,CASSLRAGRNQPQHF
-,-,TRBJ1-3,TRBV9,TGTGCCAGCAGCCCCGACGAGGGGCCTGGAAACACCATATATTTT,CASSPDEGPGNTIYF
-,-,TRBJ2-1,TRBV2,TGTGCCAGCAGTGTAATTGAGCAGTTCTTC,CASSVIEQFF
-,-,TRBJ2-5,TRBV6-1,TGTGCCAGCAGTGGACAGGTCACAGAGACCCAGTACTTC,CASSGQVTETQYF
few,TRBD2,TRBJ2-7,TRBV5-1,TGCGCCAGCAGCTCGACTAGCGGGAGTTACGAGCAGTACTTC,CASSSTSGSYEQYF
-,-,TRBJ2-7,TRBV19,TGTGCCAGTAGTGAACAGCGGAACCTATTTCCCAACACCTACGAGCAGTACTTC,CASSEQRNLFPNTYEQYF
once,TRBD1,TRBJ1-5,TRBV15,TGTGCCACCAGCAGAAGTGGGACAGGCGGTCAGCCCCAGCATTTT,CATSRSGTGGQPQHF
-,-,TRBJ1-5,TRBV19,TGTGCCAGTAGTATTCAACTAGTGGACAATCAGCCCCAGCATTTT,CASSIQLVDNQPQHF
-,-,TRBJ1-2,TRBV6-1,TGTGCCAGCAACCAAGAGGGAGGGTTCGTTGGCTACACCTTC,CASNQEGGFVGYTF
-,-,TRBJ1-1,TRBV5-1,TGCGCCAGCCGCTTGTCGAGGGAGGAGAACACTGAAGCTTTCTTT,CASRLSREENTEAFF
-,-,TRBJ1-5,TRBV19,TGTGCCAGTATGTCAGGGGACAAGCCCCAGCATTTT,CASMSGDKPQHF
-,TRBD1,TRBJ2-1,TRBV6-1,TGTGCCAGCACCCGAGGACAGGGACGGGAGCAGTTCTTC,CASTRGQGREQFF
-,TRBD2,TRBJ2-7,TRBV10-3,TGTGCCATCAGTGACGCGGGAGGGGCCTACGAGCAGTACTTC,CAISDAGGAYEQYF
-,TRBD2,TRBJ2-7,TRBV28,TGTGCCAGCAGTTTTGGCGGGACTAGGTCCTACGAGCAGTACTTC,CASSFGGTRSYEQYF
-,-,TRBJ2-7,TRBV30,TGTGCCTCCCCAGGAGCTCCAGGCGAGCAGTACTTC,CASPGAPGEQYF
-,-,TRBJ1-2,TRBV6-6,TGTGCCAGCAGCACCGCCAGGGGAAGCTATGGCTACACCTTC,CASSTARGSYGYTF
-,-,TRBJ2-7,TRBV7-8,TGTGCCAGCAGCCGGCGGCGGGGTATCTCCTACGAGCAGTACTTC,CASSRRRGISYEQYF
-,-,TRBJ2-7,TRBV5-1,TGCGCCAGCAGCTTGGTTGGGGGGCACACCTACGAGCAGTACTTC,CASSLVGGHTYEQYF
-,TRBD2,TRBJ2-1,TRBV9,TGTGCCAGCAGCGCTATCGGGGGGGAGGTCAATGAGCAGTTCTTC,CASSAIGGEVNEQFF
-,TRBD1,TRBJ1-6,TRBV11-2,TGTGCCAGCGGGGGACAGGGGTGGAATTCACCCCTCCACTTT,CASGGQGWNSPLHF
-,-,TRBJ2-5,TRBV10-3,TGTGCCATCAGTGAGACGACCCGAGGAGAGACCCAGTACTTC,CAISETTRGETQYF
-,-,TRBJ2-7,TRBV7-2,TGTGCCAGCAGCCCACCGGGTCGACGGGGATACGAGCAGTACTTC,CASSPPGRRGYEQYF
-,TRBD1,TRBJ1-4,TRBV5-1,TGCGCCAGCAGCCCGGGACAGGGAGAGGGTGAAAAACTGTTTTTT,CASSPGQGEGEKLFF
-,-,TRBJ2-7,TRBV29-1,TGCAGCGGGATACAGGGTGTTGGGTACGAGCAGTACTTC,CSGIQGVGYEQYF
-,TRBD2,TRBJ2-1,TRBV12-5,TGTGCTAGTGGTTCCCGGATAGCGGGCCTTAATGAGCAGTTCTTC,CASGSRIAGLNEQFF
once,TRBD1,TRBJ2-7,TRBV7-8,TGTGCCAGCAGCTTAGGACAGGGCCCCTTCGAGCAGTACTTC,CASSLGQGPFEQYF
-,-,TRBJ2-1,TRBV6-6,TGTGCCAGCAGTTACTCGAGTAGAGGCAATGAGCAGTTCTTC,CASSYSSRGNEQFF
-,-,TRBJ1-2,TRBV6-5,TGTGCCAGCAGTCCCCGGACAGCCTACTATGGCTACACCTTC,CASSPRTAYYGYTF
-,-,TRBJ2-2,TRBV7-3,TGTGCCAGCAGCCTGATGGGGGAGAACACCGGGGAGCTGTTTTTT,CASSLMGENTGELFF
once,-,TRBJ1-2,TRBV28,TGTGCCAGCAGTTCCCCTGGGGGCCTAGGTTATGGCTACACCTTC,CASSSPGGLGYGYTF
-,TRBD1,TRBJ1-1,TRBV15,TGTGCCACGGGGGAGGGGGCTGAAAGTGGGAGGGACACTGAAGCTTTCTTT,CATGEGAESGRDTEAFF
-,-,TRBJ1-2,TRBV6-5,TGTGCCAGCAGTTACTCGGGACTGGCGGATGGCTACACCTTC,CASSYSGLADGYTF
-,TRBD1,TRBJ2-7,TRBV28,TGTGCCAGCAGGGAGGGGACAGGGCGCCTCTACGAGCAGTACTTC,CASREGTGRLYEQYF
-,TRBD1,TRBJ1-2,TRBV10-3,TGTGCCATCAGTGAGTCGAGGCGTGGACAGGGATCTGGCTACACCTTC,CAISESRRGQGSGYTF
-,TRBD2,TRBJ2-7,TRBV19,TGTGCCAGTGATATTCGGACTAGCGGGAGGCACAGGAGCTCCTACGAGCAGTACTTC,CASDIRTSGRHRSSYEQYF
-,TRBD1,TRBJ2-7,TRBV6-7,TGTGCCAGCAGTTCGGCAGGGGGTTACTACGAGCAGTACTTC,CASSSAGGYYEQYF
-,TRBD2,TRBJ2-7,TRBV5-1,TGCGCCAGCAGCACCCGGGGGGGAGGGCCTCCCCAGCAGTACTTC,CASSTRGGGPPQQYF
-,TRBD2,TRBJ2-5,TRBV29-1,TGCAGCGTTGCCGGGACTAGCGGGAGAGATGGAGAGACCCAGTACTTC,CSVAGTSGRDGETQYF
-,-,TRBJ1-5,TRBV6-6,TGTGCCAGCAGTTACTCGACATTATACAATCAGCCCCAGCATTTT,CASSYSTLYNQPQHF
-,-,TRBJ2-7,TRBV5-1,TGCGCCAGCAGCCATGAGACGGGAACCTACGAGCAGTACTTC,CASSHETGTYEQYF
-,-,TRBJ2-3,TRBV6-1,TGTGCCAGCAGGGGACTGAACACAGATACGCAGTATTTT,CASRGLNTDTQYF
-,-,TRBJ1-5,TRBV28,TGTGCCAGCAGAACCCCCGCCCGCGCCAGAAATCAGCCCCAGCATTTT,CASRTPARARNQPQHF
-,-,TRBJ2-1,TRBV30,TGTGCCTGGAGTGGGGGGGAGAGGGTGGATGAGCAGTTCTTC,CAWSGGERVDEQFF
once,-,TRBJ2-7,TRBV5-1,TGCGCCAGCAGCTGGGATCTGACAGGACCCTACGAGCAGTACTTC,CASSWDLTGPYEQYF
-,-,TRBJ2-5,TRBV11-2,TGTGCCAGCAGCTCACGACAGGGACTGATGGAGACCCAGTACTTC,CASSSRQGLMETQYF
once,-,TRBJ2-5,TRBV15,TGTGCCACCAGCAGAGATTCTCTCGGGGGTTCGAAAGAGACCCAGTACTTC,CATSRDSLGGSKETQYF
-,-,TRBJ2-7,TRBV9,TGTGCCAGCAGCGTGGGGACCGCCTCATCCTCCTACGAGCAGTACTTC,CASSVGTASSSYEQYF
-,-,TRBJ2-6,TRBV27,TGTGCCAGCAGTTTAAGGGGACCCACACTAGCATCTGGGGCCAACGTCCTGACTTTC,CASSLRGPTLASGANVLTF
-,-,TRBJ1-4,TRBV11-1,TGTGCCAGCAGCCTCGGCCCTACCGAAAAACTGTTTTTT,CASSLGPTEKLFF